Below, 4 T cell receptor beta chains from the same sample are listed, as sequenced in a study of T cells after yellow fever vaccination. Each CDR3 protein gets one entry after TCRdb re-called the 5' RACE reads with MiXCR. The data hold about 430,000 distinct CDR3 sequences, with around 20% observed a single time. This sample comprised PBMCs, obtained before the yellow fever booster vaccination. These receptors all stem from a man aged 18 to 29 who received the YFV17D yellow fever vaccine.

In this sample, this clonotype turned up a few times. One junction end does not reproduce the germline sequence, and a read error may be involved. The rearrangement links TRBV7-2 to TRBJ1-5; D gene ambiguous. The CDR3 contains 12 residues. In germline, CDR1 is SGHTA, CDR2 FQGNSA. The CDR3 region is CASSLAGLDLIF. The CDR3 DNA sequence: TGTGCCAGCAGCTTAGCAGGCCTAGATTTAATTTTT.

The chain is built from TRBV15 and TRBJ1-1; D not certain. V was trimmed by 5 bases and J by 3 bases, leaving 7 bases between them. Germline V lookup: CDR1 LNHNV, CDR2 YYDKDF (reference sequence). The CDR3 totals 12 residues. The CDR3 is CATSSVYTEAFF. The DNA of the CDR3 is TGTGCCACCAGCTCCGTGTACACTGAAGCTTTCTTT. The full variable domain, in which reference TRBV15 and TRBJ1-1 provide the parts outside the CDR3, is DAMVIQNPRYQVTQFGKPVTLSCSQTLNHNVMYWYQQKSSQAPKLLFHYYDKDFNNEADTPDNFQSRRPNTSFCFLDIRSPGLGDTAMYLCATSSVYTEAFFGQGTRLTVV.

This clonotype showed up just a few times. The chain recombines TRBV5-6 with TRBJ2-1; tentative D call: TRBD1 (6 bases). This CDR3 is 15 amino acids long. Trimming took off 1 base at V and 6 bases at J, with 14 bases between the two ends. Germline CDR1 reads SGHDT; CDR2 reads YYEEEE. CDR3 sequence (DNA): TGTGCCAGCAGCTTGATGGGGGCGCGGGTCAATGAGCAGTTCTTC. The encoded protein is CASSLMGARVNEQFF.

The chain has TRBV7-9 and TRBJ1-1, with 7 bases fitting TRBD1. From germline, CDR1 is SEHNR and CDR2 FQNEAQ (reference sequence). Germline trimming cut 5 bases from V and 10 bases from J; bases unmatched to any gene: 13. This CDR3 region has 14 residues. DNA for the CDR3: TGTGCCAGCAGCGTAGATACAGGGGTTTTGTTAGCTTTCTTT. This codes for CASSVDTGVLLAFF.